A selection of T cell receptor beta chains follows, all from one sample in a study of shared clonotypes between healthy human individuals. Repertoires were generated with immunoSEQ multiplex PCR, while TCRdb's copy carries only in-frame clones and drops some. The table has about 960,000 clones, more than 75% seen once. The material sequenced was memory CD4+ T cells sorted from blood. The receptors originated from a man between 18 and 29 years old in good health. CDR3s include the opening cysteine and the closing phenylalanine or tryptophan. Expanded clones get a size class; other rows say once, few or many, or leave the size out.

J gene | V gene | clone size | CDR3 protein
TRBJ2-2 | TRBV30 | once | CAWRSRSDTGELFF
TRBJ2-7 | TRBV20-1 | - | CSAWRGAEQYF
TRBJ1-3 | TRBV5-4 | - | CASKTDGRGNTIYF
TRBJ2-5 | TRBV6-6 | - | CASFGGPETQYF
TRBJ1-4 | TRBV28 | - | CASSMAGGQGEKLFF
- | TRBV30 | once | CAWTRGPYYEQYF
TRBJ2-1 | TRBV10-1 | - | CASSESVLAGLFYNEQFF
TRBJ1-6 | TRBV19 | - | CASSGQGPSSPLHF
TRBJ2-7 | TRBV11-1 | - | CASSSPGTGGYEQYF
TRBJ2-5 | TRBV6-6 | - | CASDRIRGETQYF
TRBJ2-3 | TRBV15 | - | CATSGGQGNTDTQYF
- | TRBV7-9 | few | CASSSWPTGSEQYF
TRBJ1-3 | TRBV7-2 | - | CASSSQGSPGNTIYF
TRBJ2-5 | TRBV7-3 | - | CASSSGIAETQYF
TRBJ1-3 | TRBV6-5 | - | CASSYGPGNTIYF
TRBJ1-1 | TRBV7-2 | - | CASSSRTYPGTEAFF
TRBJ1-1 | TRBV11-2 | - | CASSLDRAAEAFF
TRBJ2-2 | TRBV10-1 | few | CASSGTTGELFF
TRBJ2-1 | TRBV15 | few | CATSGLTSVVSNEQFF
TRBJ2-2 | TRBV5-1 | few | CASSTGQNTGELFF
TRBJ2-1 | TRBV27 | - | CASSRSGFPGYEQFF
TRBJ2-6 | TRBV5-1 | - | CASSAEVNVLTF
TRBJ2-2 | TRBV20-1 | - | CSASRGRELFF
TRBJ1-3 | TRBV6-1 | - | CASRSTGNTIYF
TRBJ2-5 | TRBV7-2 | once | CASSLSLAGGGETQYF
TRBJ1-4 | TRBV27 | - | CASSLSVRTTTNEKLFF
TRBJ2-7 | TRBV15 | - | CATSIDRVHEQYF
TRBJ1-5 | TRBV7-9 | once | CASSSDRGGPNQPQHF
TRBJ2-3 | TRBV11-2 | - | CASSFRTGGTDTQYF
TRBJ2-1 | TRBV19 | - | CARRDQFYNEQFF
TRBJ1-1 | TRBV10-1 | - | CASSERGTGEAFF
TRBJ1-2 | TRBV6-5 | - | CASSRDGSLNYGYTF
TRBJ1-1 | TRBV10-2 | - | CASSKTGELTEAFF
TRBJ2-5 | TRBV5-1 | - | CASSLAVGRGETQYF
TRBJ1-2 | TRBV5-1 | - | CASSLVTEEGGYTF
TRBJ1-4 | TRBV6-5 | - | CASSHGSTNEKLFF
TRBJ1-2 | TRBV25-1 | - | CASSEFTGLNTF
TRBJ1-5 | TRBV5-4 | - | CASSLADRGNQPQHF
TRBJ1-1 | TRBV19 | - | CASSIKGGHTEAFF
TRBJ2-7 | TRBV2 | - | CASSGGKYEQYF
TRBJ2-1 | TRBV9 | many | CASSPSGSADNEQFF
TRBJ1-5 | TRBV19 | once | CASSIGQVINQPQHF
TRBJ2-5 | TRBV6-1 | few | CASSTRTKETQYF
TRBJ2-7 | TRBV14 | - | CASSQMRVGEQYF
TRBJ1-1 | TRBV27 | - | CASSFQGRSNTEAFF
TRBJ2-5 | TRBV2 | - | CASSAASGGGETQYF
TRBJ2-7 | TRBV28 | - | CATIGAEQYF
TRBJ1-2 | TRBV30 | - | CAWRQGAMNGYTF
TRBJ1-2 | TRBV6-1 | - | CASSESGVHHPAYGYTF
TRBJ2-7 | TRBV5-1 | - | CASKRTSGSGDYEQYF
TRBJ1-1 | TRBV30 | many | CAWSKFLVNTEAFF
TRBJ1-2 | TRBV30 | - | CAWRDTRGHREGYGYTF
TRBJ1-2 | TRBV5-8 | few | CASSLAHYGYTF
TRBJ2-7 | TRBV9 | - | CASSGTAPLSSYEQYF
TRBJ2-4 | TRBV7-6 | - | CASSLVGGVNIQYF
TRBJ1-5 | TRBV28 | many | CASRLEGGYQPQHF
TRBJ1-5 | TRBV10-2 | few | CASSDDSREPQHF
TRBJ2-1 | TRBV10-2 | once | CATKGGNSYNEQFF